The 15 T cell receptor beta chains in this list originate from one sample, sequenced in a study of T cell responses to AZD1222 COVID-19 vaccine. Produced via immunoSEQ multiplex PCR; TCRdb's table is partial and in-frame only. The sample shows more than 100,000 clones, about 87% of them seen only once. The material was peripheral blood, obtained on day 0 of AZD1222 vaccination. The receptor source for this set is an adult in good health.

This rearrangement joins TRBV18 to TRBJ2-6, with a tentative D call TRBD2 (5 bases). CDR3 length equals 16 residues. The V gene's germline CDR1 is KGHSH and CDR2 LQKENI. V was pared by 3 bases and J by 0 bases, with 9 bases between. Written as DNA, the CDR3 is TGTGCCAGCTCACCGTTGAGGGTCTCTGGGGCCAACGTCCTGACTTTC. Encoded protein: CASSPLRVSGANVLTF.

V and J are TRBV11-1 and TRBJ2-7; D unresolved. Trimming cost V 1 base and J 6 bases, with 10 bases left between them. The CDR3 sequence is 13 residues long. Germline loops: CDR1 SGHAT, CDR2 FQDESV (reference sequence). The CDR3 region is CASSLEIAAEQYF. In DNA, the CDR3 is TGTGCCAGCAGCTTAGAGATAGCAGCCGAGCAGTACTTC.

There are a few counts of this clone. The V call is TRBV15, the J call TRBJ1-1, with unresolved D. V lost 0 bases and J lost 5, with 10 bases in between. This CDR3 spans 14 amino acids. CDR1 is LNHNV, CDR2 YYDKDF, per germline (reference sequence). The CDR3 protein is CATSRDLASTEAFF. CDR3 in DNA: TGTGCCACCAGCAGAGATTTAGCTAGTACTGAAGCTTTCTTT.

The chain links TRBV5-1 to TRBJ2-1, with D possibly matching TRBD1 (5 bases). The CDR3 is 16 residues long. Per germline, CDR1 SGHRS and CDR2 YFSETQ. V was shortened by 0 bases and J by 0 bases, with 10 bases between the two germline ends. In DNA, the CDR3 is TGCGCCAGCAGCTTGGTAGCAGGGTCCTCCTACAATGAGCAGTTCTTC. Amino acids: CASSLVAGSSYNEQFF.

This chain links TRBV18 with TRBJ2-1; D ambiguous. V lost 3 bases and J 10 bases, leaving 10 bases between the germline ends. Germline V gives CDR1 KGHSH, CDR2 LQKENI. The CDR3 has 12 amino acids. CDR3 region: CASSPVLGEQFF. The CDR3, as DNA: TGTGCCAGCTCACCCGTCCTAGGAGAGCAGTTCTTC. The variable domain in full, with the rest retrieved from reference TRBV18 and TRBJ2-1, is NAGVMQNPRHLVRRRGQEARLRCSPMKGHSHVYWYRQLPEEGLKFMVYLQKENIIDESGMPKERFSAEFPKEGPSILRIQQVVRGDSAAYFCASSPVLGEQFFGPGTRLTVL.

This clone was counted a single time. This sample includes further DNA sequences coding for the same CDR3. This rearrangement joins TRBV18 to TRBJ1-2; D is perhaps TRBD1 (5 bases). Looked up from germline, CDR1 is KGHSH and CDR2 is LQKENI. Trimming took 2 bases from V and 2 from J, leaving 6 bases between them. This CDR3 is 13 amino acids long. The CDR3 reads CASSPGANYGYTF. Written as DNA, the CDR3 is TGTGCCAGCTCACCAGGGGCGAACTATGGCTACACCTTC.

The chain joins TRBV29-1 to TRBJ2-1; D uncertain. The CDR3 totals 10 residues. Trimming removed 4 bases at V and 6 bases at J, with 4 bases between. In germline, CDR1 is SQVTM, CDR2 ANQGSEA. CDR3: CSVVPNEQFF. Written as DNA, the CDR3 is TGCAGCGTTGTCCCCAATGAGCAGTTCTTC.

This chain uses TRBV18 with TRBJ2-5; D is perhaps TRBD1 (7 bases). The length of the CDR3 is 15 residues. CDR1 is KGHSH and CDR2 is LQKENI in the germline V gene. Trimming stripped 3 bases from V and 5 bases from J, with 16 bases between. The CDR3: CASSPDRAGGETQYF. CDR3 sequence (DNA): TGTGCCAGCTCACCCGACAGGGCTGGGGGGGAGACCCAGTACTTC.

The V call is TRBV7-3, the J call TRBJ2-1; unclear D gene. Trimming took 4 bases from V and 3 from J, leaving 7 bases between them. Germline values: CDR1 SGHTA, CDR2 FQGTGA. This CDR3 is 13 amino acids long. Written as DNA, the CDR3 is TGTGCCAGCAGCTCTCCTAGCTACAATGAGCAGTTCTTC. Its translation: CASSSPSYNEQFF.

The chain has TRBV19 and TRBJ1-5; the match to TRBD1 covers 10 bases. This CDR3 spans 19 amino acids. V trimming: 3 bases; J trimming: 1 base; junction bases outside the gene matches: 12. CDR1 is LNHDA, CDR2 SQIVND, per germline (reference sequence). CDR3 loop: CASSILTGGISRSNQPQHF. In DNA form, the CDR3 reads TGTGCCAGTAGTATTTTGACAGGGGGCATATCGCGGAGCAATCAGCCCCAGCATTTT.

This clone is a singleton in its sample. This chain connects TRBV28 to TRBJ1-3; D gene ambiguous. The CDR3 covers 16 residues. The V end lost 4 bases, the J end lost 3 bases, and 16 bases lay between the germline ends. In germline, CDR1 is MDHEN, CDR2 SYDVKM. CDR3 sequence (DNA): TGTGCCAGCAGTTCCTTGCCGACTCTGGGTGGAAACACCATATATTTT. Protein: CASSSLPTLGGNTIYF.

This clone was detected only once. J is TRBJ2-1 and V is TRBV5-1; 8 nucleotides agree with TRBD2. There are 16 residues in the CDR3. The germline CDR1 and CDR2 sequences are SGHRS and YFSETQ. V lost 0 bases and J lost 4; bases outside the gene matches: 6. CDR3 DNA sequence: TGCGCCAGCAGCTTGGAGGCCCGCGGGGGGTACAATGAGCAGTTCTTC. Amino acid sequence: CASSLEARGGYNEQFF.

The chain carries TRBV28 and TRBJ1-3; weak D call: TRBD1 (6 bases). Trimming left V 0 bases short and J 1 base short, with 10 bases between. Germline values: CDR1 MDHEN, CDR2 SYDVKM. The CDR3 has 16 residues. DNA for the CDR3: TGTGCCAGCAGTTTATGGTGGCAGGGGTCTGGAAACACCATATATTTT. Encoded protein: CASSLWWQGSGNTIYF.

The chain is built from TRBV2 and TRBJ2-7, with 13 bases identical to TRBD2. Germline loops: CDR1 SNHLY, CDR2 FYNNEI. The length of the CDR3 is 14 residues. The junction had 3 bases not matched to a gene; V was cut back by 6 bases and J by 4 bases. The chain's CDR3 is CASRPTSGGYEQYF. In DNA form, the CDR3 reads TGTGCCAGCAGGCCGACTAGCGGGGGGTACGAGCAGTACTTC.

The chain uses TRBV30 and TRBJ1-1, with TRBD1 as a possible D gene (6 bases). Trimming removed 0 bases at V and 4 bases at J, with 12 bases between. The CDR3 is 14 amino acids. Per the germline V gene, CDR1 is GTSNPN and CDR2 is SVGIG (reference sequence). CDR3 amino acids: CAWSVGQSTTEAFF. The CDR3 bases are TGTGCCTGGAGTGTCGGACAGAGTACCACTGAAGCTTTCTTT.